This T cell receptor beta chain was found in a study of cytomegalovirus exposure and HLA in healthy donors. The germline V gene encodes CDR1 GTSNPN and CDR2 SVGIG (reference sequence). V lost 0 bases, J lost 1 base, and 1 base stayed unmatched. The CDR3 has 14 amino acids. PCR amplification relied on 60 Vbeta primers (plus 13 Jbeta primers). Clones were read by immunoSEQ multiplex PCR, and TCRdb kept only the in-frame ones, dropping some. The repertoire table contains 150,000 to 200,000 clones. The chain has TRBV30 and TRBJ1-1, with 8 bases that match TRBD1. Sequencing was carried out using PBMCs. This TCR came from a woman aged 18-30 years in good health and CMV-seropositive. CDR3: CAWSVQGGNTEAFF. CDR3 sequence (DNA): TGTGCCTGGAGTGTACAGGGGGGGAACACTGAAGCTTTCTTT.